This record looks at one TCR beta chain sequence and its context. This clonotype was counted a few times. The antigen it recognizes is unknown. Base qualities are missing; no much larger clone stands one base away. The donors were roughly 40 Caucasian individuals from Russia, aged 6 to 90 years, who were systemically healthy. Ten milliliters of peripheral blood were drawn from each donor into EDTA-treated Vacutainer tubes. Ficoll-Paque density-gradient centrifugation was used to isolate PBMCs, with at least 7 million per sample. Trizol reagent was used to extract total RNA from PBMCs, with at least 6 micrograms per sample. For every donor, flow cytometry on a PBMC aliquot measured the percentage of naive CD45RAhigh/CD27high T cells. This specimen comes from a study of blood T cells in healthy people across ages (dated by TCRdb to about 2015). Regarding the complete study: In model experiments, template switching captured about one uniquely barcoded TCR beta cDNA molecule for every two T cells. To track age-related changes in TCR beta repertoire diversity, the study relied on deep sequencing normalized with unique cDNA molecular identifiers. Donors were grouped into four age groups: young (average approximately 15 years), middle-aged (approximately 41), aged (approximately 58) and long-lived (about 82). To avoid experimental bias, donors of different ages were spread randomly across the sequencing lanes. Using the same blood draw, the study looked at two additional independent replicas of 1 million unique cDNA reads for two donors, one aged 18 to 29 and the other aged 80 or older. The study at large found these results: Conclusive comparison of naive and antigen-experienced compartments was prevented by the profiling of bulk unsorted PBMCs. Compared with the aged group, more naive CD4+ T cells, fewer expanded clones and increased TCR diversity were shown by the long-lived group, suggesting age selection. Because the CMV infection status of the donors was unknown, age-related changes in expanded clonotypes may potentially have been confounded. Observed TCR beta diversity correlated strongly with the percentage of naive T cells measured by flow cytometry. Observed TCR beta diversity per million T cells fell roughly linearly with age, and a significant reduction was already apparent by age around 40. Estimates of total diversity based on one million sequenced T cells were regarded as lower bounds and as underestimates.

Clipping removes 4 bases from V and 5 bases from J, with 11 as the unmatched junction base count. The CDR3 starts with the cysteine, ends with the phenylalanine, and has 16 residues. This entry keeps only the CDR3 DNA: 48 bases, framed from base 1. CDR1 MGHRA and CDR2 YSYEKL were looked up in the germline V gene. Libraries were made using 5' RACE. The reads were generated on an Illumina HiSeq 2500. A second PCR of about 6 to 11 cycles was performed with a sample-barcoded 5' primer and a J-beta primer mix. A unique molecular identifier was introduced onto each TCR beta cDNA molecule by a template-switch 5' adaptor carrying 12 random nucleotides. Each sample yielded at least 2.5 million CDR3-containing paired-end reads. First-strand cDNA was synthesized from all RNA with the Mint cDNA synthesis kit, primed by a TRBC-specific oligonucleotide. Following uracil-DNA glycosylase treatment, a first 18-cycle PCR with universal primers M1SS and BC2_uni_R was performed on all cDNA. Regarding the original processing steps: For normalization, 1 million high-quality reads, each with a distinct molecular identifier, were randomly selected from each sample. Reads with shared molecular identifiers were discarded instead of being binned into consensus sequences. MiTCR, with a Q25 quality threshold and the strictest error-elimination algorithm, was used for CDR3 identification, clonotype clustering and error correction. Lower-bound total TCR beta diversity was estimated with a nonparametric unseen species model using Euler transformation. TCRdb redid the processing of the public reads, applying fastp at Q25 and MiXCR, and retained in-frame beta chains. Rows matching on CDR3 protein sequence are summarized as one entry with the most common DNA and genes. The V and J calls reflect TCRdb's pipeline rather than the authors' work. For this sample there are 450,000 to 700,000 distinct CDR3 sequences; 27% appear just once. In total, the top ten clones hold less than 20% of the sample.

This clonotype was sampled from a woman between 65 and 79 years old in good health. The chain employs TRBV4-1 and TRBJ2-5, with 9 bases in between that match TRBD1. Specimen: blood. The CDR3 protein is CASSLTYGQGKETQYF. The DNA is TGCGCCAGCAGCCTCACCTACGGACAGGGGAAGGAGACCCAGTACTTC.